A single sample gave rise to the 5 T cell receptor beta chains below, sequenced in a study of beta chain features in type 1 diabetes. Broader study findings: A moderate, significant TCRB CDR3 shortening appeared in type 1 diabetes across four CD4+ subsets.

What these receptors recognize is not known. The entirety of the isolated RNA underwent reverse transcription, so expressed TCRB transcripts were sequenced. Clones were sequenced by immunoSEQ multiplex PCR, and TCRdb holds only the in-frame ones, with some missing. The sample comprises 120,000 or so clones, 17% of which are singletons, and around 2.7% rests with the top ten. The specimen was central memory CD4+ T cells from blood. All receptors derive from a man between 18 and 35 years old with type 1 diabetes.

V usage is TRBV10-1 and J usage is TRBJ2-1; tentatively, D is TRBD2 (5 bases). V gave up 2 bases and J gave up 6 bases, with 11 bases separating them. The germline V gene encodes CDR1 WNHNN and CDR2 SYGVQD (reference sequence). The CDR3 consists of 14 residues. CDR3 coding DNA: TGCGCCAGCAGTGAGCCAGAGAGCGGCAATGAGCAGTTCTTC. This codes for CASSEPESGNEQFF.

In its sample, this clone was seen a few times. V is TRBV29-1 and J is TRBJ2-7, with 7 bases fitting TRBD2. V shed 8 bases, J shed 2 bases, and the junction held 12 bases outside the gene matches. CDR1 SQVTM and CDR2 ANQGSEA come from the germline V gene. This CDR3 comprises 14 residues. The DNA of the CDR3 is TGCAGCATCCTAGGGACGAGCGGGACCTACGAGCAGTACTTC. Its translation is CSILGTSGTYEQYF.

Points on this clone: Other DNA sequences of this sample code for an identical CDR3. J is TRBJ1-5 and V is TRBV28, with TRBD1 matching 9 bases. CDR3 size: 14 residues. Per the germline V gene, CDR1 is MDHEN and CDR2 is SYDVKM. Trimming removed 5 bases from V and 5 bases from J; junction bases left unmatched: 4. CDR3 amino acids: CASSPGQGDQPQHF. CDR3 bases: TGTGCCAGCAGTCCGGGACAGGGAGATCAGCCCCAGCATTTT.

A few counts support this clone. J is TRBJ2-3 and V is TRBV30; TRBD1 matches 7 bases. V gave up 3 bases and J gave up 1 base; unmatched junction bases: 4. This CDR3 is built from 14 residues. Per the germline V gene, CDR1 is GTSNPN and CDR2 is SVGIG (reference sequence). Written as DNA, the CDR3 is TGTGCCTGGAGACAGGGGCCGGGCACAGATACGCAGTATTTT. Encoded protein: CAWRQGPGTDTQYF.

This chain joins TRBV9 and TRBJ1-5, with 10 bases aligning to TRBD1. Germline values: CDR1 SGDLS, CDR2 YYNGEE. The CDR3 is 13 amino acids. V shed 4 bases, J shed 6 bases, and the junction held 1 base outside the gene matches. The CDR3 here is CASSRTGGQPQHF. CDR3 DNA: TGTGCCAGCAGCCGGACAGGGGGTCAGCCCCAGCATTTT.